This T cell receptor (beta chain) appears in the sequencing data of a study of early T cells in non-severe SARS-CoV-2 infection. As for the study in general: Unsorted whole blood bulk RNA was sequenced, with unpaired chains. Overall study findings and caveats: Missing private and CD4 specificities, VDJdb matching favored anti-spike CD8 responses.

V dropped 4 bases and J dropped 1 base, with 7 bases sitting between them. This CDR3 contains 13 residues. Unique molecular identifier tags were affixed to discrete cDNA molecules. TCRdb called the 5' RACE reads again in MiXCR, with one record for every CDR3 protein. The table lists roughly 51,000 distinct CDR3 sequences, under 7% of them singletons, with 2.5% to 3% in the top ten. This clonotype has a count of ten or more. The antigen remains unidentified. The chain combines TRBV12-3 or TRBV12-4 with TRBJ1-1; no definite D call. The sample was whole blood, taken at baseline. This receptor was obtained from an adult who was a healthcare worker with PCR-confirmed SARS-CoV-2 infection or an uninfected control (not recorded which). The CDR3 sequence: CASSSLENTEAFF. CDR3 DNA sequence: TGTGCCAGCAGTTCCTTAGAGAACACTGAAGCTTTCTTT.